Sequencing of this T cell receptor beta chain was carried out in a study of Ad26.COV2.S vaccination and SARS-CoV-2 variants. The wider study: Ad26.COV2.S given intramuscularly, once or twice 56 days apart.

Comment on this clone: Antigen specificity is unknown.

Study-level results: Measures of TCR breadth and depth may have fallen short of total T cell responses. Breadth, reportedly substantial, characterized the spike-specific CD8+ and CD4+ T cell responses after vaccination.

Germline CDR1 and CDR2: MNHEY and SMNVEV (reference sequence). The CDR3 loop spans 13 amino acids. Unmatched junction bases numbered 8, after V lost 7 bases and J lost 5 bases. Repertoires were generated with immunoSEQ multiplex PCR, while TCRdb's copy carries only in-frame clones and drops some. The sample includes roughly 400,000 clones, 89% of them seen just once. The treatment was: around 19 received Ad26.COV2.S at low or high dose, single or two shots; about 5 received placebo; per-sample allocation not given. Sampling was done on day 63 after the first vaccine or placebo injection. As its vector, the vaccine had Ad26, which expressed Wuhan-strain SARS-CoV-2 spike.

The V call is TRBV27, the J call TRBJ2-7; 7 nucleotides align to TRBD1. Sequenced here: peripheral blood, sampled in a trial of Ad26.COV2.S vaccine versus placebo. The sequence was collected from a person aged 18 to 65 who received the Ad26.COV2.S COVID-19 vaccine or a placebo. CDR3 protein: CASNLIGGHEQYF. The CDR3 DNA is TGTGCCAGCAACCTGATAGGGGGCCACGAGCAGTACTTC.